A single sample gave rise to the 32 T cell receptor beta chains below, sequenced in a study of blood T cell repertoires in COVID-19. Clones were read by immunoSEQ multiplex PCR, and TCRdb kept only the in-frame ones, dropping some. The repertoire has about 370,000 clones, 70% to 90% of them found once; the top ten carry less than 3.5%. Sequenced: peripheral blood. The receptors were sampled from a woman in her twenties or thirties with COVID-19, enrolled during active disease.

This chain connects TRBV2 to TRBJ2-3; 8 bases agree with TRBD1. With V trimmed by 5 bases and J by 4 bases, 8 bases remained unmatched. The CDR3 runs 15 residues. Germline CDR1 SNHLY, CDR2 FYNNEI. CDR3 in DNA: TGTGCCAGCAGTTCCGCAGGGGGCTGGGCAGATACGCAGTATTTT. Translating it yields CASSSAGGWADTQYF.

This chain joins TRBV7-8 and TRBJ2-5, with TRBD1 matching over 7 bases. Germline CDR1 and CDR2: SGHVS and FQNEAQ. The trim removed 5 bases at V and 6 bases at J, leaving 3 bases unmatched. The CDR3 totals 12 residues. CDR3 region: CASSRDSQTQYF. In DNA, the CDR3 is TGTGCCAGCAGCAGGGACAGCCAGACCCAGTACTTC.

The chain joins TRBV24-1 to TRBJ1-5, with a weak D call TRBD1 (5 bases). Trimming took 5 bases from V and 11 from J, leaving 18 bases between them. Germline V lookup: CDR1 KGHDR, CDR2 SFDVKD. The CDR3 consists of 14 residues. The CDR3 reads CATSGGVGGTAQHF. The CDR3 region has the DNA TGTGCCACCAGTGGCGGGGTTGGGGGAACGGCCCAGCATTTT.

The J gene is TRBJ2-7, the V gene TRBV27, with TRBD1 as a possible D gene (6 bases). The V end lost 2 bases, the J end lost 6 bases, and 14 bases lay between the germline ends. CDR1 is MNHEY and CDR2 is SMNVEV in the germline V gene (reference sequence). The CDR3 sequence is 14 residues long. The CDR3 here is CASSLGDKYGEQYF. DNA of the CDR3: TGTGCCAGCAGTTTAGGGGACAAATACGGCGAGCAGTACTTC.

The chain has TRBV19 and TRBJ1-5; 7 bases line up with TRBD1. The CDR3 contains 14 residues. V shed 6 bases, J shed 5 bases, and the junction held 7 bases outside the gene matches. The germline V gene encodes CDR1 LNHDA and CDR2 SQIVND (reference sequence). The CDR3 DNA reads as TGTGCCAGTAGGGAGGGGGCGTTTTATCAGCCCCAGCATTTT. Protein: CASREGAFYQPQHF.

This clone was counted once. The V and J genes are TRBV14 and TRBJ2-7; maybe TRBD2 (5 bases). Germline-derived CDR1 and CDR2 are SGHDN and FVKESK. The CDR3 spans 14 residues. V lost 4 bases, J lost 3 bases, and 13 bases lay in between. CDR3 residues: CASSRVSGGYEQYF. The CDR3, as DNA: TGTGCCAGCAGCCGCGTATCAGGAGGCTACGAGCAGTACTTC. Based on the CDR3 plus reference TRBV14 and TRBJ2-7, the full variable domain is EAGVTQFPSHSVIEKGQTVTLRCDPISGHDNLYWYRRVMGKEIKFLLHFVKESKQDESGMPNNRFLAERTGGTYSTLKVQPAELEDSGVYFCASSRVSGGYEQYFGPGTRLTVT.

The rearrangement joins TRBV29-1 to TRBJ2-7; 7 bases are shared with TRBD1. Germline lookup yields CDR1 SQVTM and CDR2 ANQGSEA. The V gene end was trimmed by 2 bases and the J gene end by 6 bases; junction bases not matched to a gene: 1. The CDR3 consists of 11 residues. The CDR3 reads CSVESGGEQYV. The CDR3 coding sequence is TGCAGCGTTGAATCAGGGGGCGAGCAGTACGTC.

This CDR3 reads CASSWDSGTSTDTQYF. Here the CDR3 DNA reads TGTGCCAGCAGCTGGGATAGCGGTACTAGCACAGATACGCAGTATTTT. The genes are TRBV7-2 and TRBJ2-3, with D possibly TRBD2 on 6 matching bases. Germline values: CDR1 SGHTA, CDR2 FQGNSA. The V end was cut by 4 bases, the J end by 0 bases, with 14 bases between. The CDR3 has 16 residues.

This chain connects TRBV2 to TRBJ1-2; 9 nucleotides align to TRBD1. The CDR3 sequence is 13 residues long. The germline gives CDR1 SNHLY, CDR2 FYNNEI. The trim removed 7 bases at V and 9 bases at J, leaving 9 bases unmatched. As DNA, the CDR3 is TGTGCCAGCAATGGGGACAGGGCGATGAGCTACACCTTC. It yields the protein CASNGDRAMSYTF.

The genes are TRBV9 and TRBJ2-3; no definite D call. The CDR3 sequence is 15 residues long. Per the germline V gene, CDR1 is SGDLS and CDR2 is YYNGEE. Deletions cut 3 bases from V and 2 bases from J, with 13 bases between. The CDR3 is CASSAQSVNTDTQYF. CDR3 sequence (DNA): TGTGCCAGCAGCGCCCAATCAGTGAACACAGATACGCAGTATTTT.

The rearrangement uses TRBV2 and TRBJ2-5, with 10 bases matching TRBD2. CDR1 is SNHLY, CDR2 FYNNEI, per germline. The CDR3 contains 17 residues. The V and J ends lost 3 bases and 4 bases, in that order; junction bases with no gene match: 11. This CDR3 reads CASSERLAGEPGETQYF. In DNA form, the CDR3 reads TGTGCCAGCAGTGAGCGGCTAGCGGGAGAGCCCGGAGAGACCCAGTACTTC.

This chain joins TRBV6-5 and TRBJ1-5, with D perhaps matching TRBD1 (5 bases). Trimming pared 7 bases from V and 2 bases from J, leaving 12 bases between. CDR1 and CDR2 (germline): MNHEY, SVGAGI. CDR3 length: 14 residues. CDR3 in DNA: TGTGCCAGCATTCAGGGCTTGGGCAATCAGCCCCAGCATTTT. The encoded protein is CASIQGLGNQPQHF.

This clone was recorded a few times. The rearrangement links TRBV5-4 to TRBJ1-4; TRBD1 is a possible D gene (5 bases). Trimming pared 0 bases from V and 4 bases from J, leaving 10 bases between. The germline V gene encodes CDR1 SGHNT and CDR2 YYREEE (reference sequence). This CDR3 contains 15 residues. This CDR3 is CASSLGQGLNEKLFF. CDR3 nucleotides: TGTGCCAGCAGCTTGGGGCAGGGCCTTAATGAAAAACTGTTTTTT.

J is TRBJ1-2 and V is TRBV19, with D possibly matching TRBD1 (5 bases). V was shortened by 0 bases and J by 0 bases, with 8 bases between the two germline ends. The V gene's germline CDR1 is LNHDA and CDR2 SQIVND (reference sequence). The CDR3 spans 15 residues. The CDR3 sequence: CASSIDHRTNYGYTF. In nucleotides, the CDR3 is TGTGCCAGTAGTATAGACCACAGGACTAACTATGGCTACACCTTC.

This rearrangement joins TRBV10-3 to TRBJ2-7; 10 bases are a match to TRBD2. Germline CDR1 is ENHRY and CDR2 is SYGVKD. This CDR3 has 16 residues. V shed 3 bases, J shed 5 bases, and the junction held 10 bases outside the gene matches. This CDR3 reads CAISDTRTSGVHEQYV. The CDR3 DNA sequence: TGTGCCATCAGTGATACCCGGACTAGCGGAGTCCACGAGCAGTACGTC.

V is TRBV5-1 and J is TRBJ1-5; D remains ambiguous. V was pared by 1 base and J by 0 bases, with 5 bases between. The CDR3 is 14 residues long. Germline loops: CDR1 SGHRS, CDR2 YFSETQ. CDR3 bases: TGCGCCAGCAGCTTGTCAGATAGCAATCAGCCCCAGCATTTT. Residues: CASSLSDSNQPQHF.

Concerning this clone: The junction differs from germline at one of its ends, possibly a read error. The rearrangement joins TRBV7-7 to TRBJ1-5, with D unclear. CDR3 length: 16 residues. Per germline, CDR1 SSHAT and CDR2 FNYEAQ (reference sequence). The CDR3 sequence is CASSLADTDSNQPQHF. CDR3 DNA: TGTGCTAGCAGCTTAGCTGACACAGATAGCAATCAGCCCCAGCATTTT.

V gene TRBV5-4 combines with J gene TRBJ1-1; D perhaps matches TRBD1 (5 bases). Trimming shortened V by 3 bases and J by 4 bases, and 10 bases separated the two germline ends. This CDR3 is 13 amino acids long. Looked up from germline, CDR1 is SGHNT and CDR2 is YYREEE (reference sequence). CDR3 sequence reads: CASSSPGGTEAFF. As DNA, the CDR3 is TGTGCCAGCAGCTCCCCGGGGGGCACTGAAGCTTTCTTT.

As for this clone: The sample holds other DNA sequences that translate to the same CDR3. The chain employs TRBV6-5 and TRBJ1-6; 7 nucleotides align to TRBD1. This CDR3 has 15 amino acids. CDR1 is MNHEY, CDR2 SVGAGI, per germline. With V trimmed by 1 base and J by 5 bases, 2 bases remained unmatched. The DNA of the CDR3 is TGTGCCAGCAGTTACTTTACAGGGGATAATTCACCCCTCCACTTT. This translates into CASSYFTGDNSPLHF.

This clone was counted a few times. V gene TRBV9 combines with J gene TRBJ1-1; D is unresolved. V lost 4 bases and J 3 bases, leaving 7 bases between the germline ends. CDR3 length: 12 residues. Per the germline V gene, CDR1 is SGDLS and CDR2 is YYNGEE. CDR3: CASSPLYTEAFF. In nucleotides, the CDR3 is TGTGCCAGCAGCCCCCTTTACACTGAAGCTTTCTTT.

The chain joins TRBV19 to TRBJ1-6; D is unclear. CDR1 and CDR2 from the germline V gene are LNHDA and SQIVND (reference sequence). Trimming cost V 6 bases and J 8 bases, with 14 bases left between them. This CDR3 spans 14 amino acids. CDR3 DNA: TGTGCCAGTAGCATCCGGGCGGAGGATTCACCCCTCCACTTT. Residues: CASSIRAEDSPLHF.

This chain joins TRBV30 and TRBJ2-3; 12 bases line up with TRBD2. From germline, CDR1 is GTSNPN and CDR2 SVGIG (reference sequence). The CDR3 contains 16 residues. J was trimmed by 2 bases and V by 7 bases; bases with no gene match: 10. This CDR3 is CASTSGRSLSTDTQYF. The CDR3 coding sequence is TGTGCCTCCACTAGCGGGAGGTCGTTGTCCACAGATACGCAGTATTTT.

The chain recombines TRBV12-3 or TRBV12-4 with TRBJ1-1; the D is unclear. The CDR3 has 13 amino acids. With 5 bases removed from V and 1 base from J, the gap between germline ends came to 8 bases. The CDR3: CASSHTKNTEAFF. The CDR3 nucleotides are TGTGCCAGCAGTCACACCAAGAACACTGAAGCTTTCTTT.

The chain joins TRBV7-9 to TRBJ2-3; 12 nucleotides align to TRBD2. V gave up 4 bases and J gave up 4 bases; unmatched junction bases: 12. The CDR3 length is 18 residues. In germline, CDR1 is SEHNR, CDR2 FQNEAQ (reference sequence). Here the CDR3 reads CASSSYLTSGGGADTQYF. CDR3 DNA: TGTGCCAGCAGCTCGTATCTGACTAGCGGGGGTGGGGCAGATACGCAGTATTTT.

The V gene is TRBV24-1, the J gene TRBJ2-5, with TRBD2 matching 8 bases. CDR3 length equals 17 residues. Germline V gene data show CDR1 as KGHDR and CDR2 as SFDVKD. V lost 1 base and J lost 5; bases outside the gene matches: 11. The CDR3 nucleotides are TGTGCCACCAGTGATTTAAGGCGGGAGGTGGGAGAGGAGACCCAGTACTTC. It is translated as CATSDLRREVGEETQYF.

The rearrangement joins TRBV11-3 to TRBJ2-5; D is unclear. CDR3 length: 14 amino acids. V was trimmed by 5 bases and J by 1 base, leaving 11 bases between them. Germline assignment: CDR1 SGHNT and CDR2 YENEEA. The CDR3 DNA follows: TGTGCCAGCAGCCTGAGGCAGTCCCAAGAGACCCAGTACTTC. Protein: CASSLRQSQETQYF. The variable domain in full, completed from reference TRBV11-3 and TRBJ2-5, reads EAGVVQSPRYKIIEKKQPVAFWCNPISGHNTLYWYLQNLGQGPELLIRYENEEAVDDSQLPKDRFSAERLKGVDSTLKIQPAELGDSAVYLCASSLRQSQETQYFGPGTRLLVL.

V is TRBV7-2 and J is TRBJ2-5; the D is unclear. CDR3 length: 14 amino acids. CDR1 SGHTA and CDR2 FQGNSA come from the germline V gene. The V and J ends lost 1 base and 5 bases respectively, with 11 bases between them. CDR3 sequence (DNA): TGTGCCAGCAGCTTAGGGTCTAGTTGGGAGACCCAGTACTTC. As protein: CASSLGSSWETQYF.

V gene TRBV7-2 combines with J gene TRBJ2-5; D is unresolved. V was pared by 5 bases and J by 0 bases, with 7 bases between. CDR3 length: 13 amino acids. Germline V gene sequence: CDR1 SGHTA, CDR2 FQGNSA. CDR3 DNA: TGTGCCAGCAGCCCAGACTACCAAGAGACCCAGTACTTC. Protein: CASSPDYQETQYF.

The CDR3 DNA is TGTGCCAGCAGCTTAGAATATACTGAAGCTTTCTTT. Translated: CASSLEYTEAFF. The chain recombines TRBV13 with TRBJ1-1; D is unresolved. This CDR3 spans 12 amino acids. The V gene lost 1 base and the J gene lost 5 bases, with 5 bases spanning the gap. Germline values: CDR1 PRHDT, CDR2 FYEKMQ (reference sequence). Combining the CDR3 with reference TRBV13 and TRBJ1-1 gives the whole variable domain AAGVIQSPRHLIKEKRETATLKCYPIPRHDTVYWYQQGPGQDPQFLISFYEKMQSDKGSIPDRFSAQQFSDYHSELNMSSLELGDSALYFCASSLEYTEAFFGQGTRLTVV.

In this sample, this clone turned up once. V is TRBV4-1 and J is TRBJ2-7; TRBD1 aligns across 8 bases. The CDR3 spans 14 residues. With 4 bases clipped from V and 6 bases from J, the junction kept 8 bases outside the gene matches. The germline CDR1 and CDR2 sequences are MGHRA and YSYEKL. The CDR3, as DNA: TGCGCCAGCAGCCCAAAGACAGGGGTCGCCGAGCAGTACTTC. Protein sequence: CASSPKTGVAEQYF.

The rearrangement uses TRBV19 and TRBJ1-5, with 9 bases aligning to TRBD1. The CDR3 is 17 residues long. Trimming cost V 6 bases and J 0 bases; bases outside gene matches: 9. CDR1 LNHDA and CDR2 SQIVND come from the germline V gene (reference sequence). CDR3 protein: CASSRARDRASNQPQHF. CDR3 coding DNA: TGTGCCAGTAGCCGGGCCCGGGACAGGGCTAGCAATCAGCCCCAGCATTTT.

The V and J genes are TRBV4-3 and TRBJ2-1, with no clear D. Germline V CDR1 and CDR2: LGHNA, YSLEER. The CDR3 has 16 amino acids. Trimming cost V 0 bases and J 0 bases, with 9 bases left between them. CDR3 in amino acids: CASSQDADSSYNEQFF. In DNA, the CDR3 is TGCGCCAGCAGCCAAGATGCGGATAGCTCCTACAATGAGCAGTTCTTC.